These 27 T cell receptor beta chains share one sample of origin, sequenced in a study of blood T cell repertoires in COVID-19. Measured with immunoSEQ multiplex PCR; TCRdb has only the in-frame clones, and not every one. This sample carries 200,000 to 250,000 clones, 83% of them seen once, and the ten largest clones take 0.95% to 1.5%. The sample taken for sequencing was peripheral blood. Receptor source: a woman in her 30s with COVID-19, enrolled during active disease.

The chain combines TRBV3-1 (or the pseudogene TRBV3-2) with TRBJ1-2; possibly TRBD1 for D (5 bases). V shed 4 bases and J shed 6 bases, with 12 bases lying between them. The CDR3 runs 13 residues. Germline V gene sequence: CDR1 LGHDT, CDR2 YNNKEL (reference sequence). In DNA, the CDR3 is TGTGCCAGCAGCCCCCGACAGTTTCATGGCTACACCTTC. The encoded protein is CASSPRQFHGYTF.

In nucleotides, the CDR3 is TGTGCCAGCAGTTTATTAGCGGGAGGGGGCGGGGAGCTGTTTTTT. Protein product: CASSLLAGGGGELFF. This chain uses TRBV27 with TRBJ2-2; TRBD2 matches 11 bases. CDR1 is MNHEY, CDR2 SMNVEV, per germline (reference sequence). With V trimmed by 1 base and J by 7 bases, 2 bases remained unmatched. This CDR3 has 15 amino acids.

This sequence joins TRBV2 and TRBJ1-6; possible D gene TRBD1, 5 bases. Germline CDR1 reads SNHLY; CDR2 reads FYNNEI. There are 15 residues in the CDR3. Trimming cost V 3 bases and J 6 bases, with 12 bases left between them. CDR3 in amino acids: CASSDPGLGNSPLHF. The CDR3, as DNA: TGTGCCAGCAGTGATCCAGGGCTGGGTAATTCACCCCTCCACTTT.

V usage is TRBV11-2 and J usage is TRBJ2-2; TRBD1 aligns across 12 bases. Germline CDR1 is SGHAT and CDR2 is FQNNGV. The CDR3 length is 17 residues. The ends lost 5 bases at V and 5 bases at J; junction bases unmatched: 9. CDR3 protein: CASSMPGQGAYTGELFF. CDR3 DNA sequence: TGTGCCAGCAGCATGCCGGGACAGGGGGCTTATACCGGGGAGCTGTTTTTT.

The gene calls are TRBV4-3 and TRBJ2-3; no firm D call. Germline CDR1 LGHNA, CDR2 YSLEER. This CDR3 comprises 16 residues. V was cut by 0 bases and J by 2 bases, with 12 bases left in between. The CDR3 sequence is CASSQDRGVITDTQYF. The CDR3 nucleotides are TGCGCCAGCAGCCAAGACCGTGGAGTAATCACAGATACGCAGTATTTT.

The gene calls are TRBV5-1 and TRBJ2-3; D may be TRBD1 (5 bases). CDR1 is SGHRS, CDR2 YFSETQ, per germline. The CDR3 loop spans 13 amino acids. Trimming removed 7 bases from V and 5 bases from J, with 14 bases in between. DNA of the CDR3: TGCGCCAGCTCTCTCTGGGGCAGAGATACGCAGTATTTT. Translated, it gives CASSLWGRDTQYF.

The rearrangement uses TRBV7-3 and TRBJ2-1; D is perhaps TRBD1 (6 bases). Trimming removed 3 bases from V and 9 bases from J, with 6 bases in between. The CDR3 contains 11 residues. Germline assignment: CDR1 SGHTA and CDR2 FQGTGA. The CDR3 DNA reads as TGTGCCAGCAGCTTGACAGGTGAGCAGTTCTTC. Residues: CASSLTGEQFF.

This chain links TRBV27 with TRBJ1-2; the D is unclear. The CDR3 has 15 residues. Trimming stripped 4 bases from V and 4 bases from J, with 16 bases between. The germline V gene has CDR1 MNHEY and CDR2 SMNVEV (reference sequence). The CDR3 DNA reads TGTGCCAGCAGTTCACGAGAGGGCGATAGCTATGGCTACACCTTC. This gives the protein CASSSREGDSYGYTF.

V gene TRBV19 combines with J gene TRBJ1-5; 9 positions match TRBD1. The V and J ends lost 5 bases and 6 bases, in that order; junction bases with no gene match: 5. CDR3 length equals 14 residues. CDR1 is LNHDA and CDR2 is SQIVND in the germline V gene (reference sequence). CDR3 sequence (DNA): TGTGCCAGTAGTGGACAGGGGATCGGTCAGCCCCAGCATTTT. Translating gives CASSGQGIGQPQHF.

The V call is TRBV9, the J call TRBJ1-6, with 9 bases fitting TRBD1. CDR3 length: 16 residues. Germline V CDR1 and CDR2: SGDLS, YYNGEE. V trimming: 3 bases; J trimming: 9 bases; junction bases outside the gene matches: 10. The CDR3 DNA reads as TGTGCCAGCAGCGGACAGGGGGTGCAAAGCGGTTCACCCCTCCACTTT. Encoded protein: CASSGQGVQSGSPLHF.

J is TRBJ2-7 and V is TRBV19; 8 bases fit TRBD2. The V segment lost 4 bases and the J segment 1 base; nucleotides outside the gene matches: 9. CDR1 LNHDA and CDR2 SQIVND come from the germline V gene (reference sequence). This CDR3 has 16 amino acids. The CDR3 DNA is TGTGCCAGTAGTAACCGGCTAGCGGGCCCGTCCTACGAGCAGTACTTC. Its protein product is CASSNRLAGPSYEQYF. The variable domain in full, completed from reference TRBV19 and TRBJ2-7, reads DGGITQSPKYLFRKEGQNVTLSCEQNLNHDAMYWYRQDPGQGLRLIYYSQIVNDFQKGDIAEGYSVSREKKESFPLTVTSAQKNPTAFYLCASSNRLAGPSYEQYFGPGTRLTVT.

The chain has TRBV10-3 and TRBJ2-5; D unclear. The CDR3 totals 11 residues. In germline, CDR1 is ENHRY, CDR2 SYGVKD. Trimming left V 6 bases short and J 2 bases short, with 4 bases between. The CDR3 DNA sequence: TGTGCCATCAGATCTCAAGAGACCCAGTACTTC. It specifies CAIRSQETQYF.

The CDR3 protein is CASRGASTDTQYF. CDR3 sequence (DNA): TGTGCCAGCAGGGGGGCCAGCACAGATACGCAGTATTTT. This sequence joins TRBV7-2 and TRBJ2-3; D might be TRBD1 (6 bases). Trimming removed 6 bases at V and 0 bases at J, with 7 bases between. The CDR3 consists of 13 residues. Germline values: CDR1 SGHTA, CDR2 FQGNSA.

The chain carries TRBV2 and TRBJ1-2; the match to TRBD1 covers 10 bases. The CDR3 runs to 15 residues. V was clipped by 0 bases and J by 8 bases; unmatched bases: 6. The germline CDR1 and CDR2 sequences are SNHLY and FYNNEI. Written as DNA, the CDR3 is TGTGCCAGCAGTGAAGCCTGGACAGGGGGGGAGGGCTACACCTTC. Its protein product is CASSEAWTGGEGYTF.

This clone has just a few counts. V gene TRBV28 combines with J gene TRBJ1-2; D is unclear. V was cut by 5 bases and J by 11 bases, with 15 bases left in between. CDR1 and CDR2 (germline): MDHEN, SYDVKM. This CDR3 comprises 12 residues. DNA for the CDR3: TGTGCCAGCAGTCCCCCCGAGGTACGGTACACCTTC. This gives the protein CASSPPEVRYTF.

This clone was observed a few times. The J gene is TRBJ1-2, the V gene TRBV30; no firm D call. CDR3 length equals 12 residues. Trimming removed 6 bases at V and 6 bases at J, with 14 bases between. Germline loops: CDR1 GTSNPN, CDR2 SVGIG (reference sequence). CDR3 DNA: TGTGCCTGCGCTCGGGGTATTCATGGCTACACCTTC. This gives the protein CACARGIHGYTF. The full variable domain, completed using reference TRBV30 and TRBJ1-2, is SQTIHQWPATLVQPVGSPLSLECTVEGTSNPNLYWYRQAAGRGLQLLFYSVGIGQISSEVPQNLSASRPQDRQFILSSKKLLLSDSGFYLCACARGIHGYTFGSGTRLTVV.

This chain joins TRBV6-2 or TRBV6-3 and TRBJ2-4; D perhaps matches TRBD1 (6 bases). The CDR3 totals 15 residues. Looked up from germline, CDR1 is MNHEY and CDR2 is SVGEGT. Trimming took off 1 base at V and 9 bases at J, with 16 bases between the two ends. The CDR3 DNA is TGTGCCAGCAGTTACTTACAGGGCTCTACGGCCATTCAGTACTTC. Translation gives CASSYLQGSTAIQYF.

The chain couples TRBV4-3 to TRBJ2-3, with D possibly matching TRBD2 (6 bases). V was shortened by 0 bases and J by 6 bases, with 16 bases between the two germline ends. The CDR3 extends over 16 amino acids. CDR1 is LGHNA and CDR2 is YSLEER in the germline V gene. The CDR3: CASSQDVTRASDTQYF. CDR3 coding DNA: TGCGCCAGCAGCCAAGATGTGACTAGGGCCAGCGATACGCAGTATTTT.

The V call is TRBV28, the J call TRBJ1-5; TRBD1 matches at 7 bases. The CDR3 covers 14 residues. Germline V gene data show CDR1 as MDHEN and CDR2 as SYDVKM. After removal of 3 bases from V and 4 bases from J, the junction contained 3 bases not matched to a gene. The CDR3 DNA reads TGTGCCAGCAGTTTCACAGGGGCGAATCAGCCCCAGCATTTT. Its translation: CASSFTGANQPQHF.

The rearrangement links TRBV6-2 or TRBV6-3 to TRBJ1-5; the D is unclear. This CDR3 region has 13 residues. Deletions cut 6 bases from V and 1 base from J, with 7 bases between. Germline V CDR1 and CDR2: MNHEY, SVGEGT. The CDR3 DNA is TGTGCCAGCAGCAAGCCGAGCAATCAGCCCCAGCATTTT. Protein product: CASSKPSNQPQHF.

There are a few counts of this clone. The V gene is TRBV7-9, the J gene TRBJ1-2; no clear D. V was cut by 8 bases and J by 6 bases, with 16 bases left in between. The V gene's germline CDR1 is SEHNR and CDR2 FQNEAQ (reference sequence). The CDR3 is made up of 13 amino acids. The CDR3 is CASSISAGDGYTF. The CDR3 nucleotides are TGTGCCAGCTCGATTTCGGCCGGGGATGGCTACACCTTC.

The V call is TRBV9, the J call TRBJ2-1; 11 bases line up with TRBD2. The V segment lost 3 bases and the J segment 4 bases; nucleotides outside the gene matches: 3. Germline CDR1 reads SGDLS; CDR2 reads YYNGEE. This CDR3 has 15 amino acids. CDR3 sequence: CASSARLAGYNEQFF. The CDR3 nucleotides are TGTGCCAGCAGCGCGCGACTAGCGGGATACAATGAGCAGTTCTTC.

The CDR3 nucleotides read TGTGCCAGCAGCTTAGTTAGGACTAGCAATGAGCAGTTCTTC. Translated, it gives CASSLVRTSNEQFF. The J gene is TRBJ2-1, the V gene TRBV7-2, with 7 bases aligning to TRBD2. Trimming at V came to 1 base and at J to 6 bases, leaving 3 bases not matched to a gene. The CDR3 extends over 14 amino acids. CDR1 and CDR2 (germline): SGHTA, FQGNSA.

The V and J genes are TRBV21-1 and TRBJ1-4; the table's D call of TRBD1 was not tested on the DNA. TRBV21-1 counts as a pseudogene. The CDR3 loop spans 18 amino acids. CDR3 protein: CARPTGAGDLATNEKLFF. The DNA of the CDR3 is TGTGCCAGACCAACTGGGGCCGGAGATCTAGCAACTAATGAAAAACTGTTTTTT.

The CDR3 spells CASSIRGQGNQPQHF. CDR3 nucleotide sequence: TGTGCCAGCAGTATTAGGGGACAGGGGAATCAGCCCCAGCATTTT. V usage is TRBV6-5 and J usage is TRBJ1-5; TRBD1 matches 10 bases. V shed 5 bases and J 4 bases; nucleotides not matched to a gene: 5. This CDR3 is 15 amino acids long. From germline, CDR1 is MNHEY and CDR2 SVGAGI.

The chain couples TRBV2 to TRBJ2-7; 11 bases are a match to TRBD1. This CDR3 is built from 13 residues. Germline V lookup: CDR1 SNHLY, CDR2 FYNNEI. V was pared by 4 bases and J by 10 bases, with 6 bases of the junction left unmatched. The CDR3 coding sequence is TGTGCCAGCAGTGCCGGGACAGGGGGTTATCAGTACTTC. It is translated as CASSAGTGGYQYF.

This chain uses TRBV5-4 with TRBJ2-2, with a tentative D call TRBD2 (6 bases). CDR3 length: 15 residues. Germline V lookup: CDR1 SGHNT, CDR2 YYREEE (reference sequence). The ends were cut back, 4 bases at V and 0 bases at J, with 10 bases in the middle. CDR3 in amino acids: CASSPPGANTGELFF. CDR3 bases: TGTGCCAGCAGCCCGCCGGGGGCGAACACCGGGGAGCTGTTTTTT.